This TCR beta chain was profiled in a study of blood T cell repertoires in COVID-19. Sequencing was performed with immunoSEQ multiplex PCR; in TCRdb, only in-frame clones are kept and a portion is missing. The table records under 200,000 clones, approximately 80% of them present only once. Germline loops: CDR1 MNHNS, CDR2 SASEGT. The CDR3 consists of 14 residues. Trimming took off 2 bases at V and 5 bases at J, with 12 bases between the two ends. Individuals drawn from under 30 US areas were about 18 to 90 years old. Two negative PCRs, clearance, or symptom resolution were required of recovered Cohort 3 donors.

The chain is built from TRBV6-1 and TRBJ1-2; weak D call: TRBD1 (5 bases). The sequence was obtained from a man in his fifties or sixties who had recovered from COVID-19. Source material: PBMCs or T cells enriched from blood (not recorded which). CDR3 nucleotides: TGTGCCAGCAGTGAAACCGGGTCAGGGTATGGCTACACCTTC. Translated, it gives CASSETGSGYGYTF.